This T cell receptor (beta chain) emerged from a study of T cell repertoires in cytomegalovirus infection (dated by TCRdb to about 2019). Regarding the complete study: Donor HLA type was relevant to the analysis, as public TCR beta signatures indicated carriage of CMV infection together with the matching HLA type. Study-wide findings and limitations: Carriers of CMV infection plus the relevant HLA type were discriminated by the cumulative frequency of public TCR beta family members in the study cohort and in an independent 352-donor cohort. The ex vivo response was dominated by HLA-C-restricted CMV-specific TCR beta clonotypes, which also provided the single most frequent clonotype in two of eight donors.

According to the germline V gene, CDR1 reads MNHEY and CDR2 reads SVGEGT. From its cysteine to its phenylalanine, the CDR3 spans 16 amino acids. The read is trimmed to its CDR3 DNA, 48 bases read in frame from base 1. V is reduced by 4 bases and J by 2 bases, leaving a spacing of 18 bases between them. The listed sequencing device is Illumina HiSeq 1500. TCRdb reprocessed the public reads (quality trimming at Q25 with fastp, clone calling with MiXCR) and kept in-frame beta chains. Each entry is one CDR3 protein sequence, shown with its most common DNA and genes. The sample table shows roughly 720,000 distinct CDR3 sequences, and less than 40% are seen once. The biggest ten clones account for 2.5% to 3% of the sample. Details on this clonotype: The clone's antigen remains unknown. There are no base qualities to consult, and no much larger clone falls within one base.

The sequence derives from a human donor in good health (CMV status not recorded). Some clones in this sample may be carry-over from other donors' samples. What was sequenced was PBMCs. Recombination joined TRBV6-2 or TRBV6-3 with TRBJ2-7, and perhaps TRBD2 as D gene, on 6 matching bases. This receptor has the CDR3 CASSSRGGKRTYEQYF. The nucleotide sequence is given as TGTGCCAGCAGTTCTCGGGGCGGGAAGCGAACCTACGAGCAGTACTTC.